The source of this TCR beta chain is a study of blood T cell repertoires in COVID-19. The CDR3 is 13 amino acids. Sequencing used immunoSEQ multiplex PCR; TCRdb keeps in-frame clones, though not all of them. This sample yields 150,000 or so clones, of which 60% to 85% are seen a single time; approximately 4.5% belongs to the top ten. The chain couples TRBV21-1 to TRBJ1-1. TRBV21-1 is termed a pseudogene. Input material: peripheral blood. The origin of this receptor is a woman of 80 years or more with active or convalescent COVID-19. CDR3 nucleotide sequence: TGTGCCAGGATAGTTGAGGATAACACTGAAGCTTTCTTT. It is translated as CARIVEDNTEAFF.